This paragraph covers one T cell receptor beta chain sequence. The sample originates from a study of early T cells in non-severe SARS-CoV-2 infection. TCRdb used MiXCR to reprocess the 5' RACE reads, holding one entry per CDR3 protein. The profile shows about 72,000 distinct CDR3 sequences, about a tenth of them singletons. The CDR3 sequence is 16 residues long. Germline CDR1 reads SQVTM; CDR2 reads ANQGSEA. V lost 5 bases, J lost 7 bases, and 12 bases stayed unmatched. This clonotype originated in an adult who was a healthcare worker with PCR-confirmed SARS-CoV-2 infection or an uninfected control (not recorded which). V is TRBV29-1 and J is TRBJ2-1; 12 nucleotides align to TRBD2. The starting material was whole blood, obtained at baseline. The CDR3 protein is CSVTPRTSGTRNEQFF. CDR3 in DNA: TGCAGCGTTACCCCCCGGACTAGCGGGACCCGGAATGAGCAGTTCTTC.